This T cell receptor beta chain was sequenced in a study of cytomegalovirus exposure and HLA in healthy donors (dated by TCRdb to 2016 to 2017). Looking at the study overall: According to an earlier analysis of a few hundred of the donors, about 179 million T cells yielded roughly 100 million unique TCR beta sequences and about 300 Gb of sequence data. To predict cytomegalovirus infection status, the study combined high-throughput TCR immunosequencing, statistical association of individual TCRs with disease status, and machine learning. Along with the roughly 710-subject first cohort, a separate validation cohort of over 90 different subjects was used. Across some 400 genotyped donors of the cohort, an average of approximately 220,000 unique TCR beta nucleotide sequences per donor were sequenced, and approximately 17% of those sequences were non-productive. Donor age, sex, ethnicity and CMV serostatus were collected together with the repertoire data. The study aimed to test whether cataloging public T cell receptors could reveal signatures of past pathogen exposure. Every repertoire in the discovery cohort had been generated on one and the same sequencing platform. In the later analysis, no new phenotypic data were used to find candidate immune exposures; instead, reliance was placed on TCR beta sequences and their occurrence across donors. The number of typed donors differed by locus: roughly 629-640 for A, B, C, DRB1 and DQB1; 500 to 550 for DQA1; fewer than 610 for DPA1; and roughly 450 for DPB1. In a later genetic analysis, genome-wide SNP genotypes for about three fifths of the 666 donors were used, and that subset was treated as a discovery cohort. Using immunosequencing, the study profiled T cell repertoires from 550 to 750 subjects and related those repertoires to cytomegalovirus serostatus. Among the roughly 400 genotyped donors, approximately 82% belonged to the genetic ancestry cluster associated with self-reported Caucasian donors. An early release covering just under 650 HLA-typed donors comprised about 300 gigabases of sequencing data and around 85 million unique TCR sequences. A later analysis re-examined previously published TCR beta repertoires from about 700 donors and added high-resolution HLA genotyping to investigate patterns of TCR occurrence. A handful of DR-DQ haplotypes were handled as single units for association and clustering because linkage in the cohort was strong. An earlier analysis of 587 of the donors applied high-throughput TCR beta sequencing to assess whether each TCR beta V gene segment acted as functional or pseudogenic. Class I and class II HLA loci were covered by the typing at four-digit resolution.

The library was generated by the immunoSEQ multiplex PCR assay. A mixture of 60 forward primers for TCR Vbeta segments and 13 reverse primers for TCR Jbeta segments was used in the multiplex PCR. The CDR3 region of rearranged TCR beta genes was amplified from genomic DNA by a multiplex PCR assay. The amplified TCR beta libraries were sequenced on the Illumina HiSeq System as 87-base-pair reads. As for the authors' bioinformatics: A later analysis tallied around 82 million unique TCR beta chains across the 660 or so repertoires, and some 12 million of those chains were shared by two or more donors. Raw reads were error-corrected and collapsed into unique sequences with a nearest-neighbor algorithm that merged closely related sequences to remove PCR and sequencing errors. Alignment of CDR3 sequences to IMGT reference sequences was used to assign V, D and J gene segments. For a sequence to be retained, a match of at least six nucleotides was required to both a V gene segment and a J gene segment. A rearrangement counted as productive if the CDR3 had no stop codons and remained in frame with V and J, and every other rearrangement counted as non-productive. Following IMGT convention, CDR3 was defined as the stretch from the second conserved V-encoded cysteine up to the conserved J-encoded phenylalanine. The earlier analysis of about 640 of the donors excluded any sequence lacking an unambiguous match to a single V gene segment. An earlier analysis of just under 600 of the donors called V segments functional above 56.7% productive rearrangements and segregating when the between-donor standard deviation exceeded 5%. A statistical classification framework was built for diagnosing cytomegalovirus status from the catalog of TCR beta chain sequences. In a later analysis, TCR nucleotide sequences were compared against IMGT/GENE-DB human TR gene sequences so that V and J genes could be assigned. In a later analysis, CDR3 sequences and most-parsimonious VDJ recombination scenarios were assigned using the TCRdist pipeline. In a later analysis, each TCR beta chain was defined by its CDR3 amino acid sequence together with its V-gene family, and reads lacking a unique V-gene family were excluded. A later analysis removed several hundred highly shared, low-generation-probability nucleotide sequences to deal with suspected cross-contamination and a sequencing artifact. For each public chain, a later analysis derived a clonal expansion index from normalized ranks of inferred template counts within each repertoire. In a later analysis, generation probabilities were computed with a VDJ recombination model fitted to out-of-frame rearrangements, and the resulting probabilities were checked against IGoR. A later analysis scored TCR-TCR, TCR-HLA and TCR-CMV co-occurrence with hypergeometric tests, applying a repertoire-size bias correction to TCR pairs. To estimate false discovery rates, a later analysis permuted the HLA or CMV assignments 20 times. A later analysis grouped co-occurring TCRs with DBSCAN, adding TCRdist sequence similarity when clustering within HLA-allele-positive subsets. Co-occurrence clustering excluded repertoires with fewer than 30,000 or more than 120,000 public chains, plus five with anomalous nucleotide sharing. This is the immuneACCESS table as TCRdb keeps it, with only in-frame sequences that have V and J called. A part of the clones is gone; compared with another copy, unresolved V genes explain less than half, and the rest is unexplained. The V and J calls and clone size were taken over from that table, and D and trimming were inferred from the DNA. Here the sample has approximately 160,000 clones; 65% to 90% occur a single time. Roughly 1.9% of the sample goes to the ten largest clones.

In total, around 600 healthy bone marrow donors made up the cohort. All cohort members were sampled while nominally healthy, although unrecorded immune exposures were likely present. CMV serostatus was positive for almost 300 and negative for about 55% of the roughly 670 cohort members, and was not recorded for this donor. A peripheral blood sample was provided by each donor, and peripheral blood mononuclear cells were used for TCR beta sequencing. Genomic DNA extraction from the blood cell samples was performed with the Qiagen DNeasy Blood Extraction Kit. CDR1 and CDR2, per the germline V gene, are MGHRA and YSYEKL. Taken from cysteine to phenylalanine, the CDR3 has 17 residues. Only CDR3 DNA remains: 51 bases, in frame from the first base. The junction carries 15 bases between V and J, which are trimmed by 0 bases and 1 base respectively. Study-level results and caveats: A cluster of highly shared sequence variants was judged likely to be a technical artifact of the sequencing pipeline. Most TCR sequences were seen in very few donors, while some public TCRs were found in many individuals. Some IMGT-functional V segments, including TRBV6-2 and TRBV6-3, could not be distinguished by the 87-base-pair reads and were therefore excluded. In a later analysis, HLA-associated TCR beta chains were found to be more clonally expanded and to have lower generation probabilities than equally common non-associated chains. The earlier analysis of nearly 600 of the donors excluded roughly 17 rarely observed V segments, including chromosome 9 orphons, because counts were too low. Most CMV-associated TCR beta chains appeared to be HLA-restricted in a later analysis, and the HLA associations seemed to be driven largely by CMV exposure. In a later analysis, TCR association rates were found to vary across HLA loci, with the most associated TCRs seen for DRB1 alleles and the fewest for HLA-C alleles. Because HLA typing was unavailable for some donors at each locus, only the typed subset was used in association tests. A further reported finding was that TCR beta sequences accurately predicted the HLA-A and HLA-B alleles for most subjects in the first cohort. According to a later genetic analysis, donors in an Asian-associated ancestry cluster had fewer N-insertions in productive TCRs than the roughly 670-donor mean. In this cohort, only TCR beta chains were sequenced, and detectable features were limited by the absence of alpha or paired-chain data. In a later analysis, some 17,000 TCR beta sequences were associated with specific HLA alleles at a false discovery rate of 0.05. The authors suggested that the approach could potentially be extended to other disease states and immunological phenotypes. Strong co-occurrence of HLA alleles, especially DR and DQ, made assigning TCR associations to individual alleles difficult. According to a later analysis, parvovirus B19, influenza, CMV and Epstein-Barr virus appeared linked to several top co-occurrence clusters. A later genetic analysis associated a missense DCLRE1C variant with V-gene and J-gene trimming of TCR beta chains, and an independent cohort replicated the association. A few of the identified cytomegalovirus-associated TCR beta chains were confirmed in vitro to be specific for cytomegalovirus antigens. Correlated functional status among segregating V segments might reflect linkage disequilibrium, but an unknown experimental factor could not be ruled out. CMV serostatus was the only immune exposure information available for the cohort. An earlier analysis of approximately 600 of the donors showed that most TCR beta V segments appeared in productive rearrangements either about 87% or about 30% of the time, which broadly matched IMGT annotations. The presence/absence analyses assumed that sequencing depth was roughly uniform across donors, and that assumption may not be true. Cytomegalovirus status was reported to be diagnosed by the classifier with high specificity and sensitivity in both the original and validation cohorts. The study gave a list of 150 to 200 TCR beta chains associated with cytomegalovirus.

In the case of this clone: Its cognate antigen has yet to be identified. Base qualities are not recorded, but no much larger clone differs from it by a single base.

Sequencing was carried out using PBMCs. The chain was built from TRBV4-1 and TRBJ2-5; perhaps TRBD2 is the D gene, with 7 bases matching. The receptor's source is a human donor in good health. The DNA is as follows: TGCGCCAGCAGCCAAGATCCCCGGGGGGCAACCCAAGAGACCCAGTACTTC. Translated, this is CASSQDPRGATQETQYF.